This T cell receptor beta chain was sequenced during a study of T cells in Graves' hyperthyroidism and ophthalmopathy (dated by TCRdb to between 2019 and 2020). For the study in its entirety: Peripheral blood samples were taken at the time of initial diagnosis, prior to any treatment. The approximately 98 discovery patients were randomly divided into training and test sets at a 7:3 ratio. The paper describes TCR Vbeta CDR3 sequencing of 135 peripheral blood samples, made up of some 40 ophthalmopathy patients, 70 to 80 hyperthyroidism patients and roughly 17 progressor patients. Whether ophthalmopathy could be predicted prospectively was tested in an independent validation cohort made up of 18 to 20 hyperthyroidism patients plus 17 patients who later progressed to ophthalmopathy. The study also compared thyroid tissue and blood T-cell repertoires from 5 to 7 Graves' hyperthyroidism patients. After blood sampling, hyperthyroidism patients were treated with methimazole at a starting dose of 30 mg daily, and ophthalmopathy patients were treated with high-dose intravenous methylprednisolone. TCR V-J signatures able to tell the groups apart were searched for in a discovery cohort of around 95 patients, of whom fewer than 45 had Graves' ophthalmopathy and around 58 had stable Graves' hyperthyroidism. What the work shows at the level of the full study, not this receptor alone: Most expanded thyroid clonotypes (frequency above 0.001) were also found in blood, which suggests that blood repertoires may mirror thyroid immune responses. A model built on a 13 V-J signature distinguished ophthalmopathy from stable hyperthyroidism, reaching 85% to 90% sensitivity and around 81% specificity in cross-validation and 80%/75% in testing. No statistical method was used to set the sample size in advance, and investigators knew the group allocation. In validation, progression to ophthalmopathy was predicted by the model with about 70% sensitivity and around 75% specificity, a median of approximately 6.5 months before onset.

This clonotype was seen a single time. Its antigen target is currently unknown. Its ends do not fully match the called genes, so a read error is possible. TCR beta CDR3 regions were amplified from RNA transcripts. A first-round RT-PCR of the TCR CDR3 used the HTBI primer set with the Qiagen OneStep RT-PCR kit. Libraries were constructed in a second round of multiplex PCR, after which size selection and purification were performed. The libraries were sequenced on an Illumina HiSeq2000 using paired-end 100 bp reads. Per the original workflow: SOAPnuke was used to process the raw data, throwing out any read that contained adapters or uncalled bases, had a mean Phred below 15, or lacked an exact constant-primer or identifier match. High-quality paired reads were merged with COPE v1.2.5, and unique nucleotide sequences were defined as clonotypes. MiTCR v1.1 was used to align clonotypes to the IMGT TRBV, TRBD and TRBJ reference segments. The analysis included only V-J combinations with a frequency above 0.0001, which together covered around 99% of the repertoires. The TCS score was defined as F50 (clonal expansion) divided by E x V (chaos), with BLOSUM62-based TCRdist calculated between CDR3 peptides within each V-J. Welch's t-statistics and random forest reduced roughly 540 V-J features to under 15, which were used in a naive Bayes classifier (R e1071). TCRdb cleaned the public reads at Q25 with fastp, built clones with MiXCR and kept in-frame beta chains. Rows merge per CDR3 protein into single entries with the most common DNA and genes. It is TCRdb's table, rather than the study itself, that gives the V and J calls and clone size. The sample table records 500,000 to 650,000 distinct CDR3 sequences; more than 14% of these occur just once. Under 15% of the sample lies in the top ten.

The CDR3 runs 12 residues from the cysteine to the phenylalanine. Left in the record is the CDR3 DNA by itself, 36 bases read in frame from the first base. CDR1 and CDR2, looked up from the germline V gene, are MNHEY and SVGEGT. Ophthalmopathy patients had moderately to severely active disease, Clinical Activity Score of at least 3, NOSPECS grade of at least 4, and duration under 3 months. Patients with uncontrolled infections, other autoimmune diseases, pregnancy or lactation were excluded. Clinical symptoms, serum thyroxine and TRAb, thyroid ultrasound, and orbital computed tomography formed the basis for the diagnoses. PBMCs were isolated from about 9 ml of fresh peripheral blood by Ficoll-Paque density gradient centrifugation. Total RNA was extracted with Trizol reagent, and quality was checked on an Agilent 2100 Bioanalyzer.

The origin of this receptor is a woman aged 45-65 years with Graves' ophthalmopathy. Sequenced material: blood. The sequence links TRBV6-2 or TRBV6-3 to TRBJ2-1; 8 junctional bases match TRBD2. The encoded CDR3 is CAISRLAGEQFF. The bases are TGTGCCATCAGTAGATTAGCGGGAGAGCAGTTCTTC.